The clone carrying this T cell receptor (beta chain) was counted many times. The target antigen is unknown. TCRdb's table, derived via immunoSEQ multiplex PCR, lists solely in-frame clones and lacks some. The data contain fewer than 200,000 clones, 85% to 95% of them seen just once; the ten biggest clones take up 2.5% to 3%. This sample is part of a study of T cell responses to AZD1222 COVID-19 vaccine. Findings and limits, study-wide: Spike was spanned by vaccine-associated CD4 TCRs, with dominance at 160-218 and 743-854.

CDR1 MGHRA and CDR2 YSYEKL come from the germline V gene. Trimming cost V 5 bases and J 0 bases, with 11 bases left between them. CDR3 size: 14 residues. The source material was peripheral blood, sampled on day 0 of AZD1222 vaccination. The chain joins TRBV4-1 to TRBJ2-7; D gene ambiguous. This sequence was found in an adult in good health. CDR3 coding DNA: TGCGCCAGCAGCTTAGAGAAGGCCTCCTACGAGCAGTACTTC. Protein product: CASSLEKASYEQYF.